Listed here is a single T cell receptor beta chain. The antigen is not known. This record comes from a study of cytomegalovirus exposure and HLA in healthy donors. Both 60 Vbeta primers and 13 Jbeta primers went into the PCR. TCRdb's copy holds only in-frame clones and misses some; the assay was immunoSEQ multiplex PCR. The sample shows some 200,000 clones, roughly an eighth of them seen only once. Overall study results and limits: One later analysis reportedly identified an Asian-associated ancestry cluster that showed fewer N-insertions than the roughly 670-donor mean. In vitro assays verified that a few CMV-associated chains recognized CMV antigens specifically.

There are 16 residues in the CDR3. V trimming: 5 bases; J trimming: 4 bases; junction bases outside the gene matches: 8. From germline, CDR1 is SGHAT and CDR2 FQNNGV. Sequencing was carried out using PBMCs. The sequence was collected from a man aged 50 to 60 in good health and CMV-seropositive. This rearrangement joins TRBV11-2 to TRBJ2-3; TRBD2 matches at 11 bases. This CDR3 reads CASSPGTSGGADTQYF. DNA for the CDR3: TGTGCCAGCAGCCCCGGGACTAGCGGCGGGGCAGATACGCAGTATTTT.